This passage covers 21 T cell receptor beta chains from one sample sequenced in a study of shared clonotypes between healthy human individuals. Produced via immunoSEQ multiplex PCR; TCRdb's table is partial and in-frame only. This table has about 470,000 clones, roughly 77% appearing once. The sequencing sample was made of PBMCs. Receptors were obtained from a woman in her thirties or forties in good health. Some clones in this sample may be carry-over from other donors' samples.

The chain combines TRBV29-1 with TRBJ2-7, with a weak D call TRBD2 (5 bases). The CDR3 is 13 residues long. Trimming shortened V by 3 bases and J by 6 bases, and 15 bases separated the two germline ends. Germline V lookup: CDR1 SQVTM, CDR2 ANQGSEA. The CDR3 loop is CSVESDGGREQYF. DNA for the CDR3: TGCAGCGTTGAGAGTGACGGAGGCCGCGAGCAGTACTTC.

The genes are TRBV5-4 and TRBJ1-3; 10 positions match TRBD1. The CDR3 runs 16 residues. V gave up 4 bases and J gave up 3 bases; unmatched junction bases: 7. CDR1 SGHNT and CDR2 YYREEE come from the germline V gene (reference sequence). For the CDR3, the DNA is TGTGCCAGCAGCAGGAGACAGGGGGCGGGTGGAAACACCATATATTTT. This sequence encodes CASSRRQGAGGNTIYF.

The chain combines TRBV4-1 with TRBJ2-7; D perhaps matches TRBD2 (5 bases). The CDR3 has 15 residues. Trimming removed 2 bases at V and 4 bases at J, with 15 bases between. From germline, CDR1 is MGHRA and CDR2 YSYEKL. This CDR3 reads CASSQSNGRIYEQYF. CDR3 DNA: TGCGCCAGCAGCCAATCAAATGGGAGAATATACGAGCAGTACTTC.

The rearrangement links TRBV18 to TRBJ2-2; no clear D gene. The CDR3 totals 16 residues. With 2 bases removed from V and 0 bases from J, the gap between germline ends came to 10 bases. Per the germline V gene, CDR1 is KGHSH and CDR2 is LQKENI. The CDR3 here is CASSPRSASNTGELFF. In DNA form, the CDR3 reads TGTGCCAGCTCACCAAGGTCGGCCTCGAACACCGGGGAGCTGTTTTTT.

This chain uses TRBV20-1 with TRBJ2-3; 9 bases match TRBD2. The J segment lost 14 bases and the V segment lost 5 bases, leaving 8 bases of the junction unmatched. In germline, CDR1 is DFQATT, CDR2 SNEGSKA (reference sequence). The length of the CDR3 is 11 residues. CDR3 DNA: TGCAGTGCTGCCGGGACTAGCATTTTGTATTTT. This codes for CSAAGTSILYF.

In this sample, this clone turned up many times. The same CDR3 also results from other DNA sequences found in this sample. The chain links TRBV6-5 to TRBJ2-3, with TRBD2 matching over 8 bases. The germline gives CDR1 MNHEY, CDR2 SVGAGI. V lost 2 bases to trimming and J lost 0 bases; unmatched junction nucleotides: 4. This CDR3 has 16 residues. CDR3 loop: CASSYTPSGSTDTQYF. CDR3 DNA: TGTGCCAGCAGTTACACCCCTAGCGGGAGCACAGATACGCAGTATTTT.

This chain links TRBV28 with TRBJ2-1; 9 positions agree with TRBD2. With 1 base clipped from V and 8 bases from J, the junction kept 6 bases outside the gene matches. Germline V gene sequence: CDR1 MDHEN, CDR2 SYDVKM. The length of the CDR3 is 15 residues. The CDR3 sequence is CASSLSAGGSDEQFF. DNA for the CDR3: TGTGCCAGCAGTTTATCAGCGGGAGGTAGCGATGAGCAGTTCTTC.

The chain's CDR3 is CASKQSGTGDYEQYF. The DNA for the CDR3 is TGTGCCAGCAAACAGTCCGGGACAGGCGACTACGAGCAGTACTTC. The J gene is TRBJ2-7, the V gene TRBV7-2; TRBD1 matches 8 bases. Germline V gene sequence: CDR1 SGHTA, CDR2 FQGNSA. The CDR3 is 15 residues long. V trimming: 7 bases; J trimming: 3 bases; junction bases outside the gene matches: 11. The full variable domain, its missing parts supplied by reference TRBV7-2 and TRBJ2-7, is GAGVSQSPSNKVTEKGKDVELRCDPISGHTALYWYRQSLGQGLEFLIYFQGNSAPDKSGLPSDRFSAERTGGSVSTLTIQRTQQEDSAVYLCASKQSGTGDYEQYFGPGTRLTVT.

This clone was seen a few times. This chain connects TRBV2 to TRBJ2-2, with a possible D match to TRBD1 (6 bases). In germline, CDR1 is SNHLY, CDR2 FYNNEI. The V and J ends lost 2 bases and 7 bases respectively, with 8 bases between them. The CDR3 contains 13 residues. The CDR3 sequence is CASSEQGHGELFF. The CDR3, as DNA: TGTGCCAGCAGTGAACAGGGACACGGGGAGCTGTTTTTT.

The rearrangement uses TRBV5-8 and TRBJ1-4, with D tentatively TRBD1 (5 bases). Germline V gives CDR1 SGHTS, CDR2 YDEGEE. V lost 4 bases, J lost 0 bases, and 10 bases lay in between. The CDR3 consists of 15 residues. The CDR3: CASSHDSTTNEKLFF. The CDR3 nucleotides are TGTGCCAGCAGCCACGACAGTACAACTAATGAAAAACTGTTTTTT.

This chain connects TRBV2 to TRBJ2-1, with TRBD2 matching 7 bases. The length of the CDR3 is 12 residues. Losses at the gene ends were 4 bases for V and 12 bases for J; bases not matched to a gene: 6. Germline values: CDR1 SNHLY, CDR2 FYNNEI. Here the CDR3 DNA reads TGTGCCAGCAGTGGGACTAGTTTCGGGCAGTTCTTC. This codes for CASSGTSFGQFF.

V and J are TRBV5-1 and TRBJ2-7; a weak D match, TRBD2 (6 bases). Trimming removed 1 base from V and 9 bases from J, with 20 bases in between. This CDR3 region has 15 residues. The V gene's germline CDR1 is SGHRS and CDR2 YFSETQ. The chain's CDR3 is CASSLSGRDSGGQYF. The CDR3, as DNA: TGCGCCAGCAGCTTGTCGGGCAGGGACTCAGGAGGGCAGTACTTC.

The J gene is TRBJ2-1, the V gene TRBV5-1; 8 bases are a match to TRBD2. This CDR3 contains 14 residues. The junction had 5 bases not matched to a gene; V was cut back by 0 bases and J by 9 bases. The germline CDR1 and CDR2 sequences are SGHRS and YFSETQ. This chain's CDR3 is CASSLAGGPFEQFF. For the CDR3, the DNA is TGCGCCAGCAGCTTGGCGGGAGGGCCGTTTGAGCAGTTCTTC.

The rearrangement joins TRBV9 to TRBJ2-7, with 9 bases matching TRBD2. The trim removed 3 bases at V and 3 bases at J, leaving 10 bases unmatched. Germline CDR1 reads SGDLS; CDR2 reads YYNGEE. The CDR3 totals 16 residues. The CDR3 coding sequence is TGTGCCAGCAGCGCAGCCGGGGCTAGCGGGATCTACGAGCAGTACTTC. Translation: CASSAAGASGIYEQYF.

The J gene is TRBJ1-4, the V gene TRBV15; tentatively, D is TRBD1 (5 bases). V lost 4 bases, J lost 1 base, and 19 bases lay in between. The CDR3 sequence is 18 residues long. Germline loops: CDR1 LNHNV, CDR2 YYDKDF (reference sequence). CDR3 coding DNA: TGTGCCACCAGCAAAGGCCCCGGGACCTCACTAACTAATGAAAAACTGTTTTTT. It is translated as CATSKGPGTSLTNEKLFF.

This sequence joins TRBV10-2 and TRBJ2-1; 15 bases map to TRBD2. Per germline, CDR1 WSHSY and CDR2 SAAADI. The CDR3 totals 17 residues. V lost 5 bases, J lost 4 bases, and 6 bases stayed unmatched. CDR3 region: CASSPTGLAGGYNEQFF. The CDR3 DNA reads as TGCGCCAGCAGTCCTACGGGACTAGCGGGAGGATACAATGAGCAGTTCTTC.

This clone was detected many times. Other DNA sequences in this sample translate to the same CDR3. The chain combines TRBV18 with TRBJ2-1, with TRBD1 matching 10 bases. The CDR3 sequence is 15 residues long. Germline V CDR1 and CDR2: KGHSH, LQKENI. The ends lost 1 base at V and 5 bases at J; junction bases unmatched: 2. The CDR3 region is CASSPRQGANNEQFF. The CDR3 region has the DNA TGTGCCAGCTCACCACGACAGGGGGCCAACAATGAGCAGTTCTTC.

The CDR3 spells CAIRDRGEAFF. The DNA for the CDR3 is TGTGCCATCAGGGACAGGGGGGAAGCTTTCTTT. This rearrangement joins TRBV10-3 to TRBJ1-1; 10 bases are a match to TRBD1. CDR3 length: 11 residues. Trimming cost V 6 bases and J 8 bases; bases outside gene matches: 0. Germline V gene sequence: CDR1 ENHRY, CDR2 SYGVKD.

This chain links TRBV7-9 with TRBJ2-3; 8 nucleotides match TRBD2. The CDR3 totals 14 residues. V lost 5 bases to trimming and J lost 8 bases; unmatched junction nucleotides: 9. CDR1 is SEHNR and CDR2 is FQNEAQ in the germline V gene (reference sequence). The CDR3 DNA reads as TGTGCCAGCAGCCCCGGACTAGCTGGCGTTACGCAGTATTTT. This gives the protein CASSPGLAGVTQYF.

The count of this clone is one. V is TRBV7-8 and J is TRBJ2-7; D remains unclear. The V gene's germline CDR1 is SGHVS and CDR2 FQNEAQ. Trimming removed 2 bases from V and 2 bases from J, with 10 bases in between. There are 14 residues in the CDR3. The CDR3 spells CASSLFGSPYEQYF. As DNA, the CDR3 is TGTGCCAGCAGCTTATTCGGATCACCCTACGAGCAGTACTTC.

The chain links TRBV2 to TRBJ1-5; D possibly corresponds to TRBD1 (5 bases). V lost 4 bases to trimming and J lost 5 bases, with 12 bases between them. Germline CDR1 and CDR2: SNHLY and FYNNEI. The CDR3 loop spans 14 amino acids. The DNA for the CDR3 is TGTGCCAGCAGTGCCTCCTGGGGGGATCAGCCCCAGCATTTT. It codes for CASSASWGDQPQHF.